This TCR beta chain originates from a study of CD8 T cells in Susac syndrome. From germline, CDR1 is LGHNA and CDR2 YSLEER. This CDR3 is built from 15 residues. V dropped 3 bases and J dropped 7 bases, with 15 bases sitting between them. Reverse transcription of roughly 0.5 to 1 ug RNA was carried out with random hexamers. Amplification of TCR beta CDR3 was carried out by immunoSEQ multiplex PCR, which covered 54 Vbeta and 13 Jbeta segments. One entry per CDR3 protein, called by TCRdb with MiXCR from the immunoSEQ multiplex PCR reads. The sample has roughly 150,000 distinct CDR3 sequences, under 95% seen once. CD8+ and CD4+ T cells taken from blood had their TCR beta sequenced. Healthy donors served as the controls. They were matched for age and sex. TEMRA cells were enriched by FACS, while CD8+ and CD4+ T cells were obtained through a negative isolation that was performed magnetically.

The sequencing sample was made of CD4+ T cells from PBMCs. The gene calls are TRBV4-3 and TRBJ1-4; no reliable D call. The receptor's source is a human donor in good health. The CDR3 loop reads CASSHLVSVGEKLFF. CDR3 nucleotide sequence: TGCGCCAGCAGCCACCTCGTGTCGGTCGGTGAAAAACTGTTTTTT.